This T cell receptor beta chain is drawn from a study of identical twins. Unique molecular identifiers were present on the cDNA, which also gained a universal primer site by template switching. One entry per CDR3 protein results from TCRdb running MiXCR on the 5' RACE reads. This sample has about 810,000 distinct CDR3 sequences; about 12% occur once, and the top ten carry about 1.5%. For this clonotype: No antigen is known for it.

V dropped 6 bases and J dropped 4 bases, with 9 bases sitting between them. This CDR3 comprises 12 residues. Germline CDR1 KGHDR, CDR2 SFDVKD. Findings and caveats of the study: Diverse VJ usage suggested most zero-insertion clonotypes were not invariant T cells. Fewer insertions were carried by abundant cord blood beta clonotypes, but none was seen in memory repertoires.

The sample also formed part of further work on yellow fever vaccine responses in identical twins.

The material sequenced was PBMCs. The chain couples TRBV24-1 to TRBJ2-7; D gene uncertain. This TCR was recovered from a young woman in good health. The CDR3 region is CATSLTQYEQYV. In DNA, the CDR3 is TGTGCCACCAGTTTGACACAATACGAGCAGTACGTC.